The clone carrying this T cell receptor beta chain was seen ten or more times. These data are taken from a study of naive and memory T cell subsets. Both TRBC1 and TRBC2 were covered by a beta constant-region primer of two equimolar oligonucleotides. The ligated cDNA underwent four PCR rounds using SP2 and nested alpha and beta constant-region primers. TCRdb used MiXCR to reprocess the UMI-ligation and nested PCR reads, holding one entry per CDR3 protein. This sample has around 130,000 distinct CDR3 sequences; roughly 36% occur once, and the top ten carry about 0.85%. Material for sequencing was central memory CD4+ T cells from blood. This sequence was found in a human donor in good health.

The CDR3 nucleotides read TGCAGCGTTCCAGGACTAGCGGGGGGAAACATTCAGTACTTC. Protein sequence: CSVPGLAGGNIQYF. V gene TRBV29-1 combines with J gene TRBJ2-4; 14 nucleotides match TRBD2. J gave up 6 bases and V 5 bases, and 3 bases lay outside the gene matches. This CDR3 has 14 amino acids. CDR1 is SQVTM and CDR2 is ANQGSEA in the germline V gene.